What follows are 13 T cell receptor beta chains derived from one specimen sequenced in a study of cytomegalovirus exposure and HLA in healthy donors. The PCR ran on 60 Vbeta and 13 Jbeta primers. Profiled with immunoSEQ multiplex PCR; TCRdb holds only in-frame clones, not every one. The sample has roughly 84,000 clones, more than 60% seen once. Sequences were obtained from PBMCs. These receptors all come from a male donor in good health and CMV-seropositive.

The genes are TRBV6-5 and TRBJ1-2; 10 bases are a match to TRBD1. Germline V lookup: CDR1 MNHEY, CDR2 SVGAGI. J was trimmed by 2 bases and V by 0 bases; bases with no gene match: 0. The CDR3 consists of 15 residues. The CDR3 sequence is CASSYSTGGNYGYTF. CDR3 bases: TGTGCCAGCAGTTACTCGACAGGGGGCAACTATGGCTACACCTTC.

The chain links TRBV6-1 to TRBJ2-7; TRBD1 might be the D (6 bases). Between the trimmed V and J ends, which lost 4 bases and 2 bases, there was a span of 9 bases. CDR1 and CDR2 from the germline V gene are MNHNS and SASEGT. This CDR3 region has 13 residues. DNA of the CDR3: TGTGCCAGCAGTGGGGACACTACCTACGAGCAGTACTTC. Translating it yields CASSGDTTYEQYF.

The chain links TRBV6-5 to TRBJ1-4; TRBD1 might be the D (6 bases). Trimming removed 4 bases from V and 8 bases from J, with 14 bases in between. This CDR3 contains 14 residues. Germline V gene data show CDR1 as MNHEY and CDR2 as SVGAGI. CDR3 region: CASSFLRGKEKLFF. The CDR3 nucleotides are TGTGCCAGCAGTTTTCTTAGGGGGAAAGAAAAACTGTTTTTT.

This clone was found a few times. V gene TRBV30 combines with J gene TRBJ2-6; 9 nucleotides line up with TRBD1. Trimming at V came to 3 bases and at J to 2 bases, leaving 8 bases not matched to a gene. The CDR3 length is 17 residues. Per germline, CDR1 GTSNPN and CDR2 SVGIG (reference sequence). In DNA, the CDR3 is TGTGCCTGGAGGCGCGGGACAGGGTTTACTGGGGCCAACGTCCTGACTTTC. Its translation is CAWRRGTGFTGANVLTF.

This CDR3 is CASSTIGQGSRPQHF. DNA of the CDR3: TGTGCCAGCAGCACCATCGGACAGGGGTCAAGGCCCCAGCATTTT. The chain links TRBV6-6 to TRBJ1-5; 9 positions agree with TRBD1. Germline CDR1 MNHNY, CDR2 SVGAGI (reference sequence). The ends lost 6 bases at V and 9 bases at J; junction bases unmatched: 12. The CDR3 has 15 amino acids.

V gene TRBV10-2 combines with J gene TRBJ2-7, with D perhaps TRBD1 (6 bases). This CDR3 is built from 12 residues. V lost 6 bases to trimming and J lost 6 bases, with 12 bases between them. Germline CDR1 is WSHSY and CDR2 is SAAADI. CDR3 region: CASRGASREQYF. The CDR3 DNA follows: TGCGCCAGCAGGGGGGCATCCCGCGAGCAGTACTTC.

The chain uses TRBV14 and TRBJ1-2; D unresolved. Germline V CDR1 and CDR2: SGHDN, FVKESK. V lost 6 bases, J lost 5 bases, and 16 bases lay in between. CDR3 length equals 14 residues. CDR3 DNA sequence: TGTGCCAGCAGTCCGGGGATACTCGGGTATGGCTACACCTTC. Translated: CASSPGILGYGYTF.

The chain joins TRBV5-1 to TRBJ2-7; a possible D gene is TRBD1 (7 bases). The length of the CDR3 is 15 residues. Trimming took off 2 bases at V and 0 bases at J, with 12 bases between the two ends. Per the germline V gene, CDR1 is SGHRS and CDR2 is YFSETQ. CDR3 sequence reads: CASSFTGDSSYEQYF. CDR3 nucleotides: TGCGCCAGCAGCTTTACGGGGGACAGCTCCTACGAGCAGTACTTC.

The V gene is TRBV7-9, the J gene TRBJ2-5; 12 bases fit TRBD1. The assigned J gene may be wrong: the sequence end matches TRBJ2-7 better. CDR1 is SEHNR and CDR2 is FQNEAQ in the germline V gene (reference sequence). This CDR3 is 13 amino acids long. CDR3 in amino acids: CASGTGGDYEQYF. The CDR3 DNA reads TGTGCCAGCGGGACAGGGGGCGATTACGAGCAGTACTTC.

For the CDR3, the DNA is TGCGCCAGCAGCCCAACCCGGTTCTCCGGTCCCGTGGACAGGTTGGGAAACTATGGCTACACCTTC. It specifies CASSPTRFSGPVDRLGNYGYTF. The rearrangement joins TRBV5-1 to TRBJ1-2; 7 nucleotides line up with TRBD1. The CDR3 loop spans 22 amino acids. Germline V lookup: CDR1 SGHRS, CDR2 YFSETQ. V shed 4 bases, J shed 2 bases, and the junction held 29 bases outside the gene matches.

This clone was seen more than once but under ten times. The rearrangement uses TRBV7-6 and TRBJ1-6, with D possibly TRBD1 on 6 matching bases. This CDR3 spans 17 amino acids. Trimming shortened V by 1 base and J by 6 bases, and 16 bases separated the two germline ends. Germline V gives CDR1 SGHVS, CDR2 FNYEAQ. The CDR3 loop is CASSLGFRGRGNSPLHF. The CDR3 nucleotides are TGTGCCAGCAGCTTAGGCTTCAGGGGACGGGGTAATTCACCCCTCCACTTT.

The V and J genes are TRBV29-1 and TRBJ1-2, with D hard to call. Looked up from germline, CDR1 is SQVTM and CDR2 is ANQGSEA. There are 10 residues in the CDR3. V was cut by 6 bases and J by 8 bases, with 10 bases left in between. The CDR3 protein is CSVLEEGYTF. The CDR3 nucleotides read TGCAGCGTCCTAGAGGAAGGCTACACCTTC.

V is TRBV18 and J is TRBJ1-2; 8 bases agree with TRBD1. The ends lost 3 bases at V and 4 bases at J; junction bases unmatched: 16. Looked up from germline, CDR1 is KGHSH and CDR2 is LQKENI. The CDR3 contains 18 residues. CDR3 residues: CASSPRGSGGVQGYGYTF. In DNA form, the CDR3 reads TGTGCCAGCTCACCCCGCGGTTCAGGGGGCGTCCAGGGCTATGGCTACACCTTC.